This T cell receptor (beta chain) originates from a study of blood T cell repertoires in COVID-19. No more than 2 weeks before study entry, exposed participants had met a case of COVID-19. Data came from immunoSEQ multiplex PCR; TCRdb stores just in-frame clones and leaves some out. Of approximately 300,000 clones listed, 90% to 95% are singletons. The sequence came from a woman in her 30s who had been exposed to COVID-19. Material: PBMCs or T cells enriched from blood (not recorded which).

In DNA form, the CDR3 reads TGTGCCAGCAGTTACTCGACTGGTTTTTACTATGGCTACACCTTC. As protein: CASSYSTGFYYGYTF. The V and J genes are TRBV6-5 and TRBJ1-2; D unclear. Trimming removed 0 bases at V and 3 bases at J, with 11 bases between. The CDR3 sequence is 15 residues long. CDR1 and CDR2 from the germline V gene are MNHEY and SVGAGI.